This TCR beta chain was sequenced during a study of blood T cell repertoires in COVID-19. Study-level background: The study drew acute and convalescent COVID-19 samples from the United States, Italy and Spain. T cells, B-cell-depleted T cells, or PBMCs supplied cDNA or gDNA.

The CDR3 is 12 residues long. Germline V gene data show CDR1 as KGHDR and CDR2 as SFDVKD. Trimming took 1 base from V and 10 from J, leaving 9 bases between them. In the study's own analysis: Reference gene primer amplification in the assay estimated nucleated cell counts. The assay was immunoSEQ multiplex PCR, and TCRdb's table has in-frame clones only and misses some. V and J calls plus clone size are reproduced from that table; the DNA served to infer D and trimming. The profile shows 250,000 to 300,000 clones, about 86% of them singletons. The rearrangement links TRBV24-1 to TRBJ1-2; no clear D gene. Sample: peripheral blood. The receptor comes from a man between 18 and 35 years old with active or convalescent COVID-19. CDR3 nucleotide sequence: TGTGCCACCAGTGATTTCTCAGGCTTCTACACCTTC. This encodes CATSDFSGFYTF.